The entry below gives a single T cell receptor beta chain sequence along with its context. Its antigen is not known. The data originate from a study of blood T cells in healthy people across ages. The CDR3 spans 14 residues. V was pared by 3 bases and J by 4 bases, with 9 bases between. From germline, CDR1 is MGHRA and CDR2 YSYEKL. Findings and caveats of the study: Changes in expanded clonotypes were possibly confounded, as the CMV status of donors was unknown.

A second PCR, run for about 6 to 11 cycles, used a sample-barcoded 5' primer plus a J-beta primer mix. Using its own MiXCR run on the 5' RACE reads, TCRdb lists one record per CDR3 protein. The data hold approximately 850,000 distinct CDR3 sequences, with approximately 48% observed a single time. The sequence was collected from a man aged 55 to 70 in good health. The sequencing input was blood. The chain employs TRBV4-1 and TRBJ1-4; no firm D call. CDR3 region: CASSQGSFNEKLFF. CDR3 bases: TGCGCCAGCAGCCAGGGGTCGTTTAATGAAAAACTGTTTTTT.